This paragraph covers one T cell receptor (beta chain) sequence. In this sample, this clone turned up a few times. Its antigen is currently not known. No base-level quality is on record; no much larger clone is a single base apart. The cohort was made up of around 720 healthy bone marrow donors. At the time of sampling, all cohort members were nominally healthy, though unrecorded immune exposures were likely present. The donor was CMV seronegative and was included in the group of a few hundred seronegative cohort members. A peripheral blood sample was provided by each donor, and peripheral blood mononuclear cells were used for TCR beta sequencing. Genomic DNA was extracted from the blood cell samples with the Qiagen DNeasy Blood Extraction Kit. This entry belongs to a study of cytomegalovirus exposure and HLA in healthy donors (dated by TCRdb to 2017 to 2019). About the study as a whole: In an earlier analysis of 587 of the donors, 250 to 350 Gb of sequence data and 90 million to 130 million unique TCR beta sequences from 150 million to 200 million T cells were reported. Roughly 320 gigabases of sequencing data and around 80 million unique TCR sequences made up an early release that covered 500 to 700 HLA-typed donors. The genetic ancestry cluster associated with self-reported Caucasian donors included 81% of the approximately 410 genotyped donors. The aim of the study was to test whether cataloging public T cell receptors could identify signatures of past pathogen exposure. Using immunosequencing, the study profiled T cell repertoires from fewer than 700 subjects and related those repertoires to cytomegalovirus serostatus. Along with the roughly 610-subject first cohort, a separate validation cohort of more than 90 different subjects was used. To predict cytomegalovirus infection status, the study brought together high-throughput TCR immunosequencing, statistical association of individual TCRs with disease status, and machine learning. A later analysis re-examined previously published TCR beta repertoires from just over 650 donors and added high-resolution HLA genotyping to investigate patterns of TCR occurrence. In the later analysis, no new phenotypic data were used to find candidate immune exposures; instead, reliance was placed on TCR beta sequences and their occurrence across donors. An earlier analysis of 500 to 750 of the donors applied high-throughput TCR beta sequencing to assess whether each TCR beta V gene segment acted as functional or pseudogenic. Alongside the repertoire data, information on donor age, sex, ethnicity and CMV serostatus was compiled. A later genetic analysis took genome-wide SNP genotypes for 398 of the 666 donors and used that subset as a discovery cohort. Every repertoire in the discovery cohort had been generated on one and the same sequencing platform. HLA typing included class I and class II loci at four-digit resolution. Typing coverage differed by locus: A, B, C, DRB1 and DQB1 were typed in about 620-640 donors, DQA1 in approximately 520, DPA1 in some 600, and DPB1 in around 490. About 5 DR-DQ haplotypes were handled as single units for association and clustering, since linkage in the cohort was strong. On average, roughly 250,000 unique TCR beta nucleotide sequences were sequenced per donor among a few hundred genotyped donors of the cohort, with roughly 18% of those sequences being non-productive.

Receptor libraries were prepared by the immunoSEQ multiplex PCR assay. For the multiplex PCR, a mixture combining 60 forward primers for TCR Vbeta segments and 13 reverse primers for TCR Jbeta segments was used. Amplification of the CDR3 region of rearranged TCR beta genes was performed with a multiplex PCR assay on genomic DNA. The amplified TCR beta libraries were sequenced on the Illumina HiSeq System as 87-base-pair reads. The study's processing was this. In a later analysis, roughly 80 million unique TCR beta chains were counted across the 650 to 700 repertoires, and some 10 million of these chains were shared by at least two donors. To remove PCR and sequencing errors, raw reads were error-corrected and collapsed into unique sequences using a nearest-neighbor algorithm that merged closely related sequences. Alignment of CDR3 sequences to IMGT reference sequences was used to assign V, D and J gene segments. Each retained sequence needed at least a six-nucleotide match to both a V gene segment and a J gene segment. A rearrangement was called productive if the CDR3 had no stop codons and remained in frame with V and J, and every other rearrangement was called non-productive. Following IMGT convention, CDR3 was defined as the stretch from the second conserved V-encoded cysteine to the conserved J-encoded phenylalanine. In an earlier analysis of 587 of the donors, sequences lacking an unambiguous match to a single V gene segment were excluded. An earlier analysis of 587 of the donors called V segments functional above 56.7% productive rearrangements and segregating when the between-donor standard deviation exceeded 5%. A statistical classification framework was built to diagnose cytomegalovirus status from the catalog of TCR beta chain sequences. In a later analysis, TCR nucleotide sequences were compared against IMGT/GENE-DB human TR gene sequences so that V and J genes could be assigned. Using the TCRdist pipeline, a later analysis assigned CDR3 sequences along with most-parsimonious VDJ recombination scenarios. In a later analysis, every TCR beta chain was defined by the combination of its CDR3 amino acid sequence and its V-gene family, and reads without a unique V-gene family were dropped. A later analysis removed over 500 highly shared, low-generation-probability nucleotide sequences to deal with suspected cross-contamination and a sequencing artifact. A later analysis calculated a clonal expansion index for each public chain from normalized within-repertoire ranks of inferred template counts. A later analysis computed generation probabilities with a VDJ recombination model fitted to out-of-frame rearrangements, and checked the results against IGoR. A later analysis scored TCR-TCR, TCR-HLA and TCR-CMV co-occurrence with hypergeometric tests, applying a repertoire-size bias correction to TCR pairs. To estimate false discovery rates, a later analysis permuted the HLA or CMV assignments 20 times. In a later analysis, co-occurring TCRs were grouped using DBSCAN, and TCRdist sequence similarity was added for clustering within HLA-allele-positive subsets. For co-occurrence clustering, repertoires with fewer than 30,000 or more than 120,000 public chains were excluded, along with about five repertoires with anomalous nucleotide sharing. TCRdb re-hosts the immuneACCESS table, in-frame sequences only. Its copies lack some clones; in the studies checked, an unresolved V gene accounts for under half of them, and the cause for the rest is not known. The V and J calls and clone size come from that table; D and trimming were worked out from the DNA. Here the sample has 100,000 to 150,000 clones; 80% occur a single time. The ten most abundant clones make up around 4.1% of the sample.

General study outcomes and caveats: Because some donors lacked HLA typing at each locus, the association tests relied only on the typed subset. Because counts were too low, under 20 rarely observed V segments, including chromosome 9 orphons, were left out of the earlier analysis of about 500 of the donors. A later analysis associated 16,951 TCR beta sequences with specific HLA alleles at a false discovery rate of 0.05. The authors suggested that the approach could potentially be generalized to other disease states and immunological phenotypes. According to a later analysis, TCR association rates differed among HLA loci, with DRB1 alleles showing the most associated TCRs and HLA-C alleles showing the fewest. A total of 150 to 200 TCR beta chains were listed by the study as associated with cytomegalovirus. According to a later analysis, parvovirus B19, influenza, CMV and Epstein-Barr virus appeared linked to several top co-occurrence clusters. When HLA alleles, especially DR and DQ, strongly co-occurred, attributing TCR associations to individual alleles was difficult. A cluster of highly shared sequence variants was judged likely to be a technical artifact of the sequencing pipeline. Presence/absence analyses assumed roughly uniform sequencing depth across donors, an assumption that may not hold. An association between a missense DCLRE1C variant and V-gene and J-gene trimming of TCR beta chains was found in a later genetic analysis and replicated in an independent cohort. Some IMGT-functional V segments, including TRBV6-2 and TRBV6-3, could not be distinguished by the 87-base-pair reads and were therefore excluded. In an earlier analysis of fewer than 750 of the donors, most TCR beta V segments were observed in productive rearrangements about 90% or about 30% of the time, broadly matching IMGT annotations. Correlated functional status among segregating V segments might reflect linkage disequilibrium, but an unknown experimental factor could not be ruled out. A later analysis found that most CMV-associated TCR beta chains appeared HLA-restricted, with HLA associations seemingly driven largely by CMV exposure. In a later analysis, HLA-associated TCR beta chains were found to be more clonally expanded and to have lower generation probabilities than equally common non-associated chains. Only TCR beta chains were sequenced in this cohort, and the absence of alpha or paired-chain data limited detectable features. In both the original and validation cohorts, the classifier was reported to diagnose cytomegalovirus status with high specificity and sensitivity. A few of the identified cytomegalovirus-associated TCR beta chains were confirmed in vitro to be specific for cytomegalovirus antigens. In a later genetic analysis, fewer N-insertions in productive TCRs were reported among donors in an Asian-associated ancestry cluster than the roughly 710-donor mean. A further reported finding was that TCR beta sequences accurately predicted the HLA-A and HLA-B alleles for most subjects in the first cohort. Across donors, most TCR sequences were observed very rarely, whereas some public TCRs were present in many individuals. Immune exposure information for the cohort was limited to CMV serostatus.

Cut back by 4 bases and 7 bases, the V and J ends lie 11 bases apart. The CDR3 spans 13 residues, from the cysteine through the phenylalanine. The CDR3 DNA has 39 bases and is translated from base 1. CDR1 and CDR2, per the germline V gene, are MNHEY and SVGAGI. The V gene is TRBV6-5 and the J gene is TRBJ2-1, with TRBD1 tentatively as D gene (6 bases match). Sequences were obtained from PBMCs. The TCR was taken from a woman aged 40 to 50 in good health and CMV-seronegative. The CDR3 in this case is CASSSGTKNEQFF. The sequenced DNA is TGTGCCAGCAGTTCCGGGACAAAGAATGAGCAGTTCTTC.